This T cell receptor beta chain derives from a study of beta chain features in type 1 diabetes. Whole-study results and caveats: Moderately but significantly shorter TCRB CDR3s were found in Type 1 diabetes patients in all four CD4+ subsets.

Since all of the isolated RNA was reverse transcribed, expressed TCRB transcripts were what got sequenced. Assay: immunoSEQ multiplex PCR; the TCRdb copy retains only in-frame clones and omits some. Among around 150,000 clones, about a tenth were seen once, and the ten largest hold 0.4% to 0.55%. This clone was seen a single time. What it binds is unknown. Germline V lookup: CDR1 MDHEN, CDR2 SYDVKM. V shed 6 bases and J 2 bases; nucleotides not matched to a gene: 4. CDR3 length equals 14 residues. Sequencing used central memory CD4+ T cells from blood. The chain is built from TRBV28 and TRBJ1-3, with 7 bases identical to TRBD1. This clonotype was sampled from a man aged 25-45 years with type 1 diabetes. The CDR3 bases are TGTGCCAGCAGGTCGGGACAGACTGGAAACACCATATATTTT. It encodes CASRSGQTGNTIYF.